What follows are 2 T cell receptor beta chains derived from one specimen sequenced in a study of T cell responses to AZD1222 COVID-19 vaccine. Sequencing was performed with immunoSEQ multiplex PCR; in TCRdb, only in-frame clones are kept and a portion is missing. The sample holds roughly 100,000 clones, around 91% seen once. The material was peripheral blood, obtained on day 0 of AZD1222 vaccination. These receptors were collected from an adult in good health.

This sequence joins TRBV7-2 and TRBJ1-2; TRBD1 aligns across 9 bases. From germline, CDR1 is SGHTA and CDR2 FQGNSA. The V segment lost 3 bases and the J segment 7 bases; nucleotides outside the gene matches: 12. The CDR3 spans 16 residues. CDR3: CASSFGQGRERAGYTF. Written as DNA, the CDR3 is TGTGCCAGCAGCTTCGGACAGGGGAGGGAAAGGGCTGGCTACACCTTC. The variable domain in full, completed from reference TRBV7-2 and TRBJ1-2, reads GAGVSQSPSNKVTEKGKDVELRCDPISGHTALYWYRQSLGQGLEFLIYFQGNSAPDKSGLPSDRFSAERTGGSVSTLTIQRTQQEDSAVYLCASSFGQGRERAGYTFGSGTRLTVV.

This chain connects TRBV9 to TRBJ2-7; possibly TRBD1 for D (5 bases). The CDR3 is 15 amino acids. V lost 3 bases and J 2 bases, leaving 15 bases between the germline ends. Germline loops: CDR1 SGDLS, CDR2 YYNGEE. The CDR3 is CASSEHRKRTYEQYF. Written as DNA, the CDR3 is TGTGCCAGCAGCGAGCACAGGAAACGTACCTACGAGCAGTACTTC.